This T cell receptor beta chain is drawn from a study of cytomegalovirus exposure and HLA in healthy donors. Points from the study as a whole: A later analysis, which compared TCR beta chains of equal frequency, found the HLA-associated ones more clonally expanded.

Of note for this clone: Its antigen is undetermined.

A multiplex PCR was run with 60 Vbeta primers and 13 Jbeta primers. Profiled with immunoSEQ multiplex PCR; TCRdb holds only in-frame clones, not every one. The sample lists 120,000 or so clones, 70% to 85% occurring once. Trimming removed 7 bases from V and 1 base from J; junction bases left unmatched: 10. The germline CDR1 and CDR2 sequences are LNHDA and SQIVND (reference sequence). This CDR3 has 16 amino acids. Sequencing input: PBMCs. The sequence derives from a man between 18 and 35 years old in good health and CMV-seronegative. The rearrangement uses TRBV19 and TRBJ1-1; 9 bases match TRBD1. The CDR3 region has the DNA TGTGCCAGTACCTTGGGCCCGGGACAGGGGAACACTGAAGCTTTCTTT. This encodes CASTLGPGQGNTEAFF.